Reported below is one T cell receptor beta chain. Its cognate antigen is unknown. PCR involved 60 Vbeta and 13 Jbeta primers. Original data processing: The authors later counted 65 million to 80 million unique TCR beta chains, 9.5 million to 11 million of them shared. Data came from immunoSEQ multiplex PCR; TCRdb stores just in-frame clones and leaves some out. D and trimming come from the DNA, and the V and J calls and clone size come from that table. The sample shows around 120,000 clones, approximately 81% of them seen only once. These data belong to a study of cytomegalovirus exposure and HLA in healthy donors. Findings and caveats of the study: Most subjects had HLA-A and HLA-B alleles reportedly predicted accurately by TCR beta sequences. Later work associated more than 15,000 TCR beta sequences with HLA alleles at 0.05 false discovery rate. The study had only CMV serostatus as immune exposure information.

The V gene end was trimmed by 5 bases and the J gene end by 7 bases; junction bases not matched to a gene: 13. CDR3 length equals 15 residues. Per germline, CDR1 SGHAT and CDR2 FQNNGV. The source is a young man in good health and CMV-seropositive. The gene calls are TRBV11-2 and TRBJ2-7; 8 nucleotides line up with TRBD2. Source material: PBMCs. The CDR3 nucleotides are TGTGCCAGCAGCCCCCTTTGGCGGGGGGCGGGGGAGCAGTACTTC. Translation gives CASSPLWRGAGEQYF.